The T cell receptor beta chain under discussion was sequenced for a study of identical twins. TCRdb passed the 5' RACE reads through MiXCR, listing each CDR3 protein once. In the table there are under 300,000 distinct CDR3 sequences, about an eighth of which are singletons. This clonotype was found a few times. V was cut by 5 bases and J by 0 bases, with 13 bases left in between. The germline V gene encodes CDR1 SEHNR and CDR2 FQNEAQ (reference sequence). The CDR3 totals 15 residues. Sequencing was carried out using memory (CD45RO+) T cells sorted from blood. The chain combines TRBV7-9 with TRBJ1-1; D is undetermined. This sequence was found in a woman under 30 in good health. The DNA of the CDR3 is TGTGCCAGCAGCACATGGACTGCCATGAACACTGAAGCTTTCTTT. This sequence encodes CASSTWTAMNTEAFF.